This entry lists 27 T cell receptor beta chains sequenced from one sample in a study of neurological immune-mediated disorders. TCRdb reanalysed the 5' RACE reads using MiXCR and keeps one entry per CDR3 protein. The data show more than 35,000 distinct CDR3 sequences, 2.5% to 3.5% seen once. The source material was PBMCs. Receptors were obtained from a woman aged 45 to 65 with multiple sclerosis.

The V and J genes are TRBV6-2 or TRBV6-3 and TRBJ2-7, with D perhaps TRBD1 (6 bases). This CDR3 is 17 amino acids long. CDR1 MNHEY and CDR2 SVGEGT come from the germline V gene. V was cut by 4 bases and J by 3 bases, with 22 bases left in between. CDR3 bases: TGTGCCAGCAGTTGGGGAACTGCGACAGGAGAAGTCTACGAGCAGTACGTC. This sequence encodes CASSWGTATGEVYEQYV.

The sample holds many counts of this clonotype. The chain carries TRBV5-1 and TRBJ2-7; a weak D match, TRBD1 (6 bases). CDR3 length: 16 amino acids. Germline V lookup: CDR1 SGHRS, CDR2 YFSETQ. The V gene lost 0 bases and the J gene lost 6 bases, with 19 bases spanning the gap. For the CDR3, the DNA is TGCGCCAGCAGCTTGGACCGGCGGACAGTGTCACGCGAGCAGTACTTC. Amino acids: CASSLDRRTVSREQYF. The full variable domain, completed using reference TRBV5-1 and TRBJ2-7, is KAGVTQTPRYLIKTRGQQVTLSCSPISGHRSVSWYQQTPGQGLQFLFEYFSETQRNKGNFPGRFSGRQFSNSRSEMNVSTLELGDSALYLCASSLDRRTVSREQYFGPGTRLTVT.

This clonotype has ten or more counts. This chain uses TRBV6-1 with TRBJ2-7; D is undetermined. This CDR3 has 13 residues. Germline CDR1 reads MNHNS; CDR2 reads SASEGT. V lost 3 bases to trimming and J lost 3 bases, with 9 bases between them. CDR3 DNA sequence: TGTGCCAGCAGTGAGTTTGTTTACTACGAGCAGTACTTC. Translated, it gives CASSEFVYYEQYF.

This clonotype was recorded at least ten times. J is TRBJ2-1 and V is TRBV7-2; 8 nucleotides agree with TRBD2. The CDR3 sequence is 16 residues long. The germline V gene encodes CDR1 SGHTA and CDR2 FQGNSA. The ends lost 7 bases at V and 2 bases at J; junction bases unmatched: 10. The CDR3 DNA reads as TGTGCCAGCATCCCCGACAGCGGGAGCCCCTACAATGAGCAGTTCTTC. Its protein is CASIPDSGSPYNEQFF.

This clonotype was observed many times. V is TRBV12-3 or TRBV12-4 and J is TRBJ2-1; 9 positions agree with TRBD2. Losses at the gene ends were 3 bases for V and 7 bases for J; bases not matched to a gene: 10. This CDR3 has 16 residues. CDR3 nucleotide sequence: TGTGCCAGCAGTTTTTTAACAGGACTAGCGAGGAATGAGCAGTTCTTC. Protein sequence: CASSFLTGLARNEQFF.

This clonotype has ten or more counts. This chain joins TRBV5-1 and TRBJ2-3, with a tentative D call TRBD2 (5 bases). The CDR3 is 13 residues long. The V and J ends lost 0 bases and 5 bases respectively, with 7 bases between them. In germline, CDR1 is SGHRS, CDR2 YFSETQ. CDR3 loop: CASSLVGEDTQYF. The CDR3 DNA sequence: TGCGCCAGCAGCTTGGTCGGGGAAGATACGCAGTATTTT.

This clonotype was seen more than once but under ten times. The J gene is TRBJ2-1, the V gene TRBV9, with 8 bases lining up with TRBD2. Trimming at V came to 1 base and at J to 4 bases, leaving 13 bases not matched to a gene. This CDR3 comprises 18 residues. The germline V gene encodes CDR1 SGDLS and CDR2 YYNGEE. The CDR3 here is CASSVQVGRALGYNEQFF. The CDR3 bases are TGTGCCAGCAGCGTACAAGTCGGGAGGGCCCTCGGGTACAATGAGCAGTTCTTC.

The sample holds many counts of this clonotype. The CDR3 DNA reads TGTGCCAGCAGCCCCACTAGCAGCCTAGAGACCCAGTACTTC. This encodes CASSPTSSLETQYF. The chain joins TRBV3-1 to TRBJ2-5, with TRBD2 as a possible D gene (6 bases). The CDR3 consists of 14 residues. Germline V gene sequence: CDR1 LGHDT, CDR2 YNNKEL (reference sequence). V was clipped by 4 bases and J by 4 bases, with 13 bases between them.

This clonotype was seen ten or more times. This chain links TRBV10-3 with TRBJ2-2; D is possibly TRBD1 or TRBD2 (5 bases each). Trimming removed 2 bases from V and 4 bases from J, with 14 bases in between. The CDR3 runs 16 residues. The germline CDR1 and CDR2 sequences are ENHRY and SYGVKD. CDR3 nucleotides: TGTGCCATCAGTGAGCCTCCGACCGGGGCCACCGGGGAGCTGTTTTTT. Its translation is CAISEPPTGATGELFF.

Many counts were recorded for this clonotype. The chain has TRBV5-5 and TRBJ2-3; a possible D gene is TRBD2 (5 bases). This CDR3 contains 15 residues. The V gene's germline CDR1 is SGHKS and CDR2 YYEKEE (reference sequence). Between the trimmed V and J ends, which lost 4 bases and 2 bases, there was a span of 14 bases. For the CDR3, the DNA is TGTGCCAGCAGCGACGGACGGGGAAACACAGATACGCAGTATTTT. Translation: CASSDGRGNTDTQYF.

This clonotype was seen ten or more times. V is TRBV20-1 and J is TRBJ2-3, with D perhaps TRBD2 (6 bases). Trimming took off 4 bases at V and 2 bases at J, with 16 bases between the two ends. There are 15 residues in the CDR3. The V gene's germline CDR1 is DFQATT and CDR2 SNEGSKA (reference sequence). As DNA, the CDR3 is TGCAGTGCTACAAACCGGGGGACGAACACAGATACGCAGTATTTT. Its protein product is CSATNRGTNTDTQYF.

This clonotype is deemed medium-sized. The chain has TRBV24-1 and TRBJ2-3; TRBD1 aligns across 9 bases. Per the germline V gene, CDR1 is KGHDR and CDR2 is SFDVKD. V lost 3 bases, J lost 5 bases, and 8 bases stayed unmatched. The CDR3 is made up of 16 amino acids. CDR3 amino acids: CATSDQGQGRQDTQYF. Here the CDR3 DNA reads TGTGCCACCAGTGATCAGGGACAGGGAAGGCAAGATACGCAGTATTTT.

This clonotype was counted ten times or more. The CDR3 sequence: CASSLSLAGVNTEAFF. CDR3 DNA: TGTGCCAGCAGCTTAAGTCTGGCAGGTGTGAACACTGAAGCTTTCTTT. The gene calls are TRBV7-9 and TRBJ1-1, with no clear D. V was shortened by 2 bases and J by 0 bases, with 13 bases between the two germline ends. Germline CDR1 SEHNR, CDR2 FQNEAQ (reference sequence). CDR3 length: 16 amino acids.

There are many counts of this clonotype. This chain links TRBV7-2 with TRBJ2-7, with 7 bases lining up with TRBD1. V shed 4 bases and J 6 bases; nucleotides not matched to a gene: 6. The V gene's germline CDR1 is SGHTA and CDR2 FQGNSA. This CDR3 is 13 amino acids long. CDR3 bases: TGTGCCAGCAGCTCGGGACAGTCGGGCGAGCAGTACGTC. Translated, it gives CASSSGQSGEQYV.

This clonotype was found many times. The chain uses TRBV20-1 and TRBJ2-2; 7 nucleotides agree with TRBD1. CDR1 and CDR2 (germline): DFQATT, SNEGSKA (reference sequence). The length of the CDR3 is 16 residues. V lost 4 bases, J lost 1 base, and 9 bases stayed unmatched. The CDR3 sequence is CSAKLQGSVNTGELFF. The CDR3 nucleotides read TGCAGTGCTAAATTACAGGGGAGCGTGAACACCGGGGAGCTGTTTTTT.

Only a few counts were recorded for this clonotype. Being one base from a much bigger clone, this may be a read error. The rearrangement joins TRBV7-2 to TRBJ1-5; tentatively, D is TRBD1 (5 bases). CDR3 size: 12 residues. Germline V gives CDR1 SGHTA, CDR2 FQGNSA. In DNA, the CDR3 is TGTGACAGCAGCTCCGGGGGGCAGCCCCAGCATTTT. Translated, it gives CDSSSGGQPQHF.

This clonotype was recorded many times. The chain uses TRBV5-1 and TRBJ2-1; 8 bases are shared with TRBD1. This CDR3 comprises 15 residues. From germline, CDR1 is SGHRS and CDR2 YFSETQ. The V segment lost 0 bases and the J segment 6 bases; nucleotides outside the gene matches: 5. The CDR3 DNA follows: TGCGCCAGCAGCTTGGCCGGGACAGGTTTCAATGAGCAGTTCTTC. Translation gives CASSLAGTGFNEQFF.

Many counts were recorded for this clonotype. V usage is TRBV7-3 and J usage is TRBJ2-1; unclear D gene. Germline V lookup: CDR1 SGHTA, CDR2 FQGTGA. The CDR3 consists of 14 residues. V lost 2 bases to trimming and J lost 0 bases, with 5 bases between them. CDR3 coding DNA: TGTGCCAGCAGCTTACCGGACTCCTACAATGAGCAGTTCTTC. Translation: CASSLPDSYNEQFF.

This clonotype occurred many times. V usage is TRBV18 and J usage is TRBJ2-5, with D tentatively TRBD1 or TRBD2 (5 bases each). Germline V gene data show CDR1 as KGHSH and CDR2 as LQKENI. The CDR3 loop spans 13 amino acids. Trimming stripped 9 bases from V and 1 base from J, with 12 bases between. CDR3 coding DNA: TGTGCCAGTCTGCGAGGGGTCCAAGAGACCCAGTACTTC. It encodes CASLRGVQETQYF.

This clonotype was seen ten or more times. The rearrangement uses TRBV12-3 or TRBV12-4 and TRBJ2-3, with D perhaps matching TRBD1 or TRBD2 (5 bases each). This CDR3 is built from 17 residues. With 4 bases removed from V and 0 bases from J, the gap between germline ends came to 17 bases. The CDR3, as DNA: TGTGCCAGCAGTTCCCACGGGGCGCTCATTAGCACAGATACGCAGTATTTT. It is translated as CASSSHGALISTDTQYF.

This clonotype showed up many times. V usage is TRBV7-2 and J usage is TRBJ2-5, with D hard to call. Trimming shortened V by 0 bases and J by 2 bases, and 10 bases separated the two germline ends. Germline-derived CDR1 and CDR2 are SGHTA and FQGNSA. This CDR3 spans 15 amino acids. The CDR3 protein is CASSLAGTQQETQYF. The CDR3 DNA reads as TGTGCCAGCAGCTTAGCAGGCACACAACAAGAGACCCAGTACTTC.

Many counts were recorded for this clonotype. This chain connects TRBV20-1 to TRBJ1-6, with D tentatively TRBD1 (6 bases). Per the germline V gene, CDR1 is DFQATT and CDR2 is SNEGSKA (reference sequence). Between the trimmed V and J ends, which lost 3 bases and 9 bases, there was a span of 12 bases. This CDR3 contains 13 residues. The CDR3 DNA follows: TGCAGTGCTAGTGAAGGGGGAGGTTCACCCCTCCACTTT. Translating it yields CSASEGGGSPLHF.

This clonotype was seen at least ten times. The chain has TRBV5-6 and TRBJ2-3, with D uncertain. Looked up from germline, CDR1 is SGHDT and CDR2 is YYEEEE. Trimming pared 5 bases from V and 6 bases from J, leaving 16 bases between. CDR3 length: 14 residues. The CDR3 spells CASRSTGYMDTQYF. CDR3 bases: TGTGCCAGCAGGTCCACGGGTTATATGGATACGCAGTATTTT.

The rearrangement joins TRBV7-6 to TRBJ2-5; 10 nucleotides line up with TRBD2. The CDR3 loop spans 16 amino acids. Germline CDR1 reads SGHVS; CDR2 reads FNYEAQ. The V segment lost 1 base and the J segment 8 bases; nucleotides outside the gene matches: 10. CDR3 loop: CASSLDQLAGRLTQYF. DNA for the CDR3: TGTGCCAGCAGCTTAGATCAACTAGCGGGACGTCTAACCCAGTACTTC.

This clonotype was picked up many times. This chain connects TRBV5-1 to TRBJ2-7; perhaps TRBD1 as D (7 bases). V was pared by 0 bases and J by 6 bases, with 13 bases between. Germline lookup yields CDR1 SGHRS and CDR2 YFSETQ. The CDR3 spans 14 residues. The DNA of the CDR3 is TGCGCCAGCAGCTTGGGCCAGGGGGGAGGCGAGCAGTACTTC. Its translation: CASSLGQGGGEQYF.

Concerning this clonotype: Relative to the germline gene, one junction end is altered; a read error may explain this. V is TRBV5-1 and J is TRBJ2-3; 7 nucleotides agree with TRBD1. The germline CDR1 and CDR2 sequences are SGHRS and YFSETQ. The CDR3 has 15 residues. CDR3: CASSLATGQKDKQYF. The CDR3 region has the DNA TGCGCCAGCAGCTTGGCGACAGGGCAGAAAGATAAGCAGTATTTT. Full variable domain (remainder filled in from reference TRBV5-1 and TRBJ2-3): KAGVTQTPRYLIKTRGQQVTLSCSPISGHRSVSWYQQTPGQGLQFLFEYFSETQRNKGNFPGRFSGRQFSNSRSEMNVSTLELGDSALYLCASSLATGQKDKQYFGPGTRLTVL.

There are many counts of this clonotype. The chain has TRBV5-1 and TRBJ2-1; D remains ambiguous. Trimming pared 2 bases from V and 2 bases from J, leaving 2 bases between. The germline CDR1 and CDR2 sequences are SGHRS and YFSETQ. The CDR3 totals 12 residues. The CDR3 sequence is CASSFTYNEQFF. In DNA form, the CDR3 reads TGCGCCAGCAGCTTTACCTACAATGAGCAGTTCTTC.